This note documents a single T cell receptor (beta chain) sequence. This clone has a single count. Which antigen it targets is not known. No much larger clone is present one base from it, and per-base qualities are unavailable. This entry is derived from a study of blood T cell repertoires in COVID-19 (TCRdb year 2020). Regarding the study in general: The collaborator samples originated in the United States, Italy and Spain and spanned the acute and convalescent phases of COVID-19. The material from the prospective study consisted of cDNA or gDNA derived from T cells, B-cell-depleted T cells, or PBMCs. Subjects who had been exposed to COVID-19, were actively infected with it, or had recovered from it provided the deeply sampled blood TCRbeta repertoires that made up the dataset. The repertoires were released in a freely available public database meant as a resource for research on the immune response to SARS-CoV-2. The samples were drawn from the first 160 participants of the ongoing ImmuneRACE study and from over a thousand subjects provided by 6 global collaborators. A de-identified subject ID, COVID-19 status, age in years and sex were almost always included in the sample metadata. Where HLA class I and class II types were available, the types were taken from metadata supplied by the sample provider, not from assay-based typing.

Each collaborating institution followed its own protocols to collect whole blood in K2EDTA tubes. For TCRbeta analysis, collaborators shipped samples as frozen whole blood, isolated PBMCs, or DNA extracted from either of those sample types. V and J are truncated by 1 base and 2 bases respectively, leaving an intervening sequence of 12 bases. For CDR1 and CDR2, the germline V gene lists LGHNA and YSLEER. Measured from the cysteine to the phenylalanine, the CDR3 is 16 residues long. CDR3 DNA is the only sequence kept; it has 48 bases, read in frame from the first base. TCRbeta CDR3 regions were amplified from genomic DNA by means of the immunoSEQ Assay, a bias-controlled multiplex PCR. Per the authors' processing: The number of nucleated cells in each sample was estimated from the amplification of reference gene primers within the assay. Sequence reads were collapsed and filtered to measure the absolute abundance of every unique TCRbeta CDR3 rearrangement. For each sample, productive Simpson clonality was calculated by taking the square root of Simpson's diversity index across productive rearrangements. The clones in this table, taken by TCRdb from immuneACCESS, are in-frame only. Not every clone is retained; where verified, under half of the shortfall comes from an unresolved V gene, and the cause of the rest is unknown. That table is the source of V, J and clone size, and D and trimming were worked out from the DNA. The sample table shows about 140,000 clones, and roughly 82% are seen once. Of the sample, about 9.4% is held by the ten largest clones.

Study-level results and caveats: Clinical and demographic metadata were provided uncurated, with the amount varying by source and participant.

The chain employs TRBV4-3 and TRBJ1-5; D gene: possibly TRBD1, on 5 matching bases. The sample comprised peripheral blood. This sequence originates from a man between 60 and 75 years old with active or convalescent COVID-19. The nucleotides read TGCGCCAGCAGCCAAGGAGCGGGGGGACGCAATCAGCCCCAGCATTTT. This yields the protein CASSQGAGGRNQPQHF.